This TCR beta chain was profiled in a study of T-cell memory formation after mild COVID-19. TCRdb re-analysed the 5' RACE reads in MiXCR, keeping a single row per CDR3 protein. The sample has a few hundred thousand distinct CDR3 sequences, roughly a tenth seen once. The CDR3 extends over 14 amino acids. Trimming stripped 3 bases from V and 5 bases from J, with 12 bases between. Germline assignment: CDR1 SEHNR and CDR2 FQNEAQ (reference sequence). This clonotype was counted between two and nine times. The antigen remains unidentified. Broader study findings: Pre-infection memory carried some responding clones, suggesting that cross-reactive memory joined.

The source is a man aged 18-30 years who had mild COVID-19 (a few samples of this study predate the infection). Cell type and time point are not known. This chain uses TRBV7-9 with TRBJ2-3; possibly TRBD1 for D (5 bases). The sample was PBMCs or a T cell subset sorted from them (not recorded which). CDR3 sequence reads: CASSFGQGRDTQYF. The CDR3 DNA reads TGTGCCAGCAGCTTCGGGCAGGGAAGAGATACGCAGTATTTT.